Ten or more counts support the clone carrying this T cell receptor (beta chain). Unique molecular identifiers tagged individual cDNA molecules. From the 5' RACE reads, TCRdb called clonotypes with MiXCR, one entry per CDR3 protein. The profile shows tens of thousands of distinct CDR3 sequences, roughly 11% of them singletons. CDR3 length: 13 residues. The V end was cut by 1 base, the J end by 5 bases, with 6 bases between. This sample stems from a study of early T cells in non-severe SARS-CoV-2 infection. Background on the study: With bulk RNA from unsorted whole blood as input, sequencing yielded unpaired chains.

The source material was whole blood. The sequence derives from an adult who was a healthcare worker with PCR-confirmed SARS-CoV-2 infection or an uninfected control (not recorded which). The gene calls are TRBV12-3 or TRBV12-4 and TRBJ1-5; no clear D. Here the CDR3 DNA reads TGTGCCAGCAGTTTAGACGGATATCAGCCCCAGCATTTT. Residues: CASSLDGYQPQHF.